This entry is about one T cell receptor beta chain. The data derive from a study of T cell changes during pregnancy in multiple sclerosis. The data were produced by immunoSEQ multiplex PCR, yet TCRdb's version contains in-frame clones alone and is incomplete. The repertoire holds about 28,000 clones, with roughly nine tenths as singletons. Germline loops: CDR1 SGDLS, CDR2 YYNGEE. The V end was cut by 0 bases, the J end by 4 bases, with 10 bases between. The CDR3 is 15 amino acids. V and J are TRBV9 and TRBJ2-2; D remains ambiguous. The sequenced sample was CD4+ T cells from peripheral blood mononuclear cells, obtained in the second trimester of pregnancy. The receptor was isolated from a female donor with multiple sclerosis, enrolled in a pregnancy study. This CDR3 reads CASSVVGGSTGELFF. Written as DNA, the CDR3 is TGTGCCAGCAGCGTAGTCGGCGGCTCCACCGGGGAGCTGTTTTTT.